This is a list of T cell receptor beta chains from one sample in a study of blood T cell repertoires in COVID-19. Measured with immunoSEQ multiplex PCR; TCRdb has only the in-frame clones, and not every one. The data hold around 100,000 clones, with 75% to 90% observed a single time. Sequencing input: peripheral blood. The receptor source for this set is a woman in her 70s with acute or convalescent COVID-19. CDR3s include the opening cysteine and the closing phenylalanine or tryptophan. A D gene is named only where the DNA matches it firmly. Clone size is given for some rows only: seen once, a few or many times, or a class if the clone is expanded.

clone_size: .
j_call: TRBJ1-2
v_call: TRBV5-1
d_call: TRBD1
cdr3_aa: CASSTGQGLSYGYTF
cdr3_nt: TGCGCCAGCAGCACCGGACAGGGTTTGAGCTATGGCTACACCTTC

clone_size: few
j_call: TRBJ2-7
v_call: TRBV19
d_call: .
cdr3_aa: CASSIRDSDSYEQYF
cdr3_nt: TGTGCCAGTAGTATTCGGGACTCAGACTCCTACGAGCAGTACTTC

clone_size: .
j_call: TRBJ2-2
v_call: TRBV14
d_call: .
cdr3_aa: CASSQHGGNTGELFF
cdr3_nt: TGTGCCAGCAGCCAACACGGGGGGAACACCGGGGAGCTGTTTTTT

clone_size: .
j_call: TRBJ1-4
v_call: TRBV5-5
d_call: TRBD1
cdr3_aa: CASSPGQGPGEKLFF
cdr3_nt: TGTGCCAGCAGCCCCGGACAGGGCCCGGGTGAAAAACTGTTTTTT

clone_size: .
j_call: TRBJ2-2
v_call: TRBV7-8
d_call: .
cdr3_aa: CASSFLNTGELFF
cdr3_nt: TGTGCCAGCAGCTTCCTAAACACCGGGGAGCTGTTTTTT

clone_size: .
j_call: TRBJ1-2
v_call: TRBV5-6
d_call: TRBD1
cdr3_aa: CASSIRGTTGYTF
cdr3_nt: TGTGCCAGCAGCATCAGGGGGACCACGGGCTACACCTTC

clone_size: .
j_call: TRBJ1-2
v_call: TRBV5-6
d_call: .
cdr3_aa: CASSPSWLLGGYTF
cdr3_nt: TGTGCCAGCAGCCCCAGTTGGCTTCTGGGCGGCTACACCTTC

clone_size: .
j_call: TRBJ2-7
v_call: TRBV28
d_call: TRBD2
cdr3_aa: CASSLPGRPYEQYF
cdr3_nt: TGTGCCAGCAGTTTACCCGGGAGGCCCTACGAGCAGTACTTC

clone_size: .
j_call: TRBJ1-1
v_call: TRBV20-1
d_call: .
cdr3_aa: CSVYRDPEAFF
cdr3_nt: TGCAGTGTTTACAGGGATCCTGAAGCTTTCTTT

clone_size: .
j_call: TRBJ2-5
v_call: TRBV7-3
d_call: .
cdr3_aa: CASSSGQGETQYF
cdr3_nt: TGTGCCAGCAGCTCGGGACAAGGAGAGACCCAGTACTTC

clone_size: .
j_call: TRBJ1-4
v_call: TRBV25-1
d_call: TRBD1
cdr3_aa: CASSDQGANEKLFF
cdr3_nt: TGTGCCAGCAGTGACCAGGGGGCGAATGAAAAACTGTTTTTT

clone_size: .
j_call: TRBJ1-2
v_call: TRBV29-1
d_call: .
cdr3_aa: CSVEPQDTKVTF
cdr3_nt: TGCAGCGTTGAACCACAGGACACGAAGGTCACCTTC

clone_size: .
j_call: TRBJ2-3
v_call: TRBV6-2/TRBV6-3
d_call: .
cdr3_aa: CASSYSYSDTDTQYF
cdr3_nt: TGTGCCAGCAGTTACAGCTACTCCGACACAGATACGCAGTATTTT

clone_size: .
j_call: TRBJ1-1
v_call: TRBV12-3/TRBV12-4
d_call: .
cdr3_aa: CASSEREMGAFF
cdr3_nt: TGTGCCAGCAGTGAACGGGAAATGGGGGCTTTCTTT

clone_size: .
j_call: TRBJ1-1
v_call: TRBV6-1
d_call: .
cdr3_aa: CASSAARGSDTEAFF
cdr3_nt: TGTGCCAGCAGTGCGGCCCGGGGTTCTGACACTGAAGCTTTCTTT

clone_size: few
j_call: TRBJ2-5
v_call: TRBV15
d_call: .
cdr3_aa: CATSRRGRGEETQYF
cdr3_nt: TGTGCCACCAGCAGGAGGGGGCGCGGGGAAGAGACCCAGTACTTC

clone_size: .
j_call: TRBJ2-5
v_call: TRBV11-2
d_call: .
cdr3_aa: CASSLGAGPQETQYF
cdr3_nt: TGTGCCAGCAGCTTAGGGGCAGGGCCCCAAGAGACCCAGTACTTC

clone_size: .
j_call: TRBJ2-1
v_call: TRBV27
d_call: .
cdr3_aa: CASRTRYYNEQFF
cdr3_nt: TGTGCCAGCCGTACTAGATACTACAATGAGCAGTTCTTC

clone_size: .
j_call: TRBJ2-7
v_call: TRBV10-3
d_call: TRBD2
cdr3_aa: CAISELSGAPYEQYF
cdr3_nt: TGTGCCATCAGTGAGTTGAGCGGGGCTCCCTACGAGCAGTACTTC

clone_size: .
j_call: TRBJ2-7
v_call: TRBV28
d_call: .
cdr3_aa: CASSLDPGLDYEQYF
cdr3_nt: TGTGCCAGCAGTTTAGATCCGGGTTTAGACTACGAGCAGTACTTC

clone_size: .
j_call: TRBJ2-2
v_call: TRBV30
d_call: TRBD2
cdr3_aa: CAWSNLAGGTGELFF
cdr3_nt: TGTGCCTGGAGTAATCTAGCGGGGGGCACCGGGGAGCTGTTTTTT

clone_size: few
j_call: TRBJ2-3
v_call: TRBV12-3/TRBV12-4
d_call: .
cdr3_aa: CASSLMRLDTQYF
cdr3_nt: TGTGCCAGCAGTTTGATGCGTTTGGATACGCAGTATTTT

clone_size: once
j_call: TRBJ2-3
v_call: TRBV7-7
d_call: TRBD2
cdr3_aa: CASSPEGSGGDTQYF
cdr3_nt: TGTGCCAGCAGTCCCGAGGGAAGCGGGGGGGATACGCAGTATTTT

clone_size: .
j_call: TRBJ2-7
v_call: TRBV7-2
d_call: TRBD2
cdr3_aa: CASSPGGVSGSYEQYF
cdr3_nt: TGTGCCAGCAGCCCCGGCGGGGTTAGCGGGAGCTACGAGCAGTACTTC

clone_size: few
j_call: TRBJ2-7
v_call: TRBV7-2
d_call: TRBD1
cdr3_aa: CASSPRQGGAYEQYF
cdr3_nt: TGTGCCAGCAGCCCCAGACAGGGTGGGGCCTACGAGCAGTACTTC

clone_size: .
j_call: TRBJ1-6
v_call: TRBV2
d_call: TRBD1
cdr3_aa: CASSAGQGMANSPLHF
cdr3_nt: TGTGCCAGCAGTGCGGGACAGGGAATGGCGAATTCACCCCTCCACTTT

clone_size: .
j_call: TRBJ2-1
v_call: TRBV10-2
d_call: TRBD2
cdr3_aa: CASRGTSGINEQFF
cdr3_nt: TGCGCCAGCAGGGGGACTAGCGGAATCAATGAGCAGTTCTTC

clone_size: .
j_call: TRBJ1-2
v_call: TRBV6-2/TRBV6-3
d_call: .
cdr3_aa: CASSSQDNYGYTF
cdr3_nt: TGTGCCAGCAGCTCTCAGGATAACTATGGCTACACCTTC

clone_size: .
j_call: TRBJ2-1
v_call: TRBV27
d_call: .
cdr3_aa: CASSLPSRARAYNEQFF
cdr3_nt: TGTGCCAGCAGTTTACCCTCCAGGGCCAGGGCCTACAATGAGCAGTTCTTC

clone_size: .
j_call: TRBJ2-1
v_call: TRBV12-3/TRBV12-4
d_call: TRBD2
cdr3_aa: CASSLLAGVEQFF
cdr3_nt: TGTGCCAGCAGTTTACTAGCGGGAGTTGAGCAGTTCTTC

clone_size: .
j_call: TRBJ2-3
v_call: TRBV28
d_call: TRBD2
cdr3_aa: CASSSSRSSGYTDTQYF
cdr3_nt: TGTGCCAGCAGTTCCAGCCGGAGTAGCGGGTACACAGATACGCAGTATTTT

clone_size: .
j_call: TRBJ2-6
v_call: TRBV9
d_call: .
cdr3_aa: CASSVFRDLSGANVLTF
cdr3_nt: TGTGCCAGCAGCGTCTTCAGGGACTTATCTGGGGCCAACGTCCTGACTTTC

clone_size: once
j_call: TRBJ2-5
v_call: TRBV6-5
d_call: TRBD1
cdr3_aa: CASSSQPQGAGETQYF
cdr3_nt: TGTGCCAGCAGTTCCCAACCACAGGGGGCCGGGGAGACCCAGTACTTC

clone_size: .
j_call: TRBJ2-2
v_call: TRBV7-8
d_call: .
cdr3_aa: CASSSSRGGSGELFF
cdr3_nt: TGTGCCAGCAGTTCCTCGAGGGGGGGGTCCGGGGAGCTGTTTTTT

clone_size: .
j_call: TRBJ1-2
v_call: TRBV9
d_call: TRBD1
cdr3_aa: CASSALTGGAYGYTF
cdr3_nt: TGTGCCAGCAGCGCCCTGACAGGGGGCGCGTATGGCTACACCTTC

clone_size: .
j_call: TRBJ2-1
v_call: TRBV6-6
d_call: .
cdr3_aa: CASSRGPSYNEQFF
cdr3_nt: TGTGCCAGCAGCCGTGGGCCCTCCTACAATGAGCAGTTCTTC

clone_size: once
j_call: TRBJ2-6
v_call: TRBV21-1
d_call: .
cdr3_aa: CASSNGFWGGGGANVLTF
cdr3_nt: TGTGCCAGCTCCAACGGGTTTTGGGGGGGAGGAGGGGCCAACGTCCTGACTTTC

clone_size: .
j_call: TRBJ2-1
v_call: TRBV19
d_call: TRBD2
cdr3_aa: CASRLSGGPYNEQFF
cdr3_nt: TGTGCCAGTAGACTTAGCGGGGGTCCGTACAATGAGCAGTTCTTC

clone_size: .
j_call: TRBJ1-1
v_call: TRBV5-1
d_call: .
cdr3_aa: CASSLGSGNTEAFF
cdr3_nt: TGCGCCAGCAGCTTAGGCTCGGGGAACACTGAAGCTTTCTTT

clone_size: .
j_call: TRBJ1-2
v_call: TRBV5-5
d_call: TRBD1
cdr3_aa: CASSWTGEFGYTF
cdr3_nt: TGTGCCAGCAGCTGGACAGGGGAGTTCGGCTACACCTTC

clone_size: .
j_call: TRBJ2-1
v_call: TRBV30
d_call: TRBD2
cdr3_aa: CAWSVAASGLYNEQFF
cdr3_nt: TGTGCCTGGAGTGTCGCGGCTAGCGGGTTATACAATGAGCAGTTCTTC

clone_size: few
j_call: TRBJ2-1
v_call: TRBV4-2
d_call: TRBD2
cdr3_aa: CASSPVVASGSRHNEQFF
cdr3_nt: TGTGCCAGCAGCCCCGTGGTGGCTAGCGGGAGTAGGCACAATGAGCAGTTCTTC

clone_size: once
j_call: TRBJ2-7
v_call: TRBV10-2
d_call: .
cdr3_aa: CASRRQSSYEQYF
cdr3_nt: TGCGCCAGCAGAAGACAGAGCTCCTACGAGCAGTACTTC

clone_size: .
j_call: TRBJ2-7
v_call: TRBV6-5
d_call: .
cdr3_aa: CASRYRGGPYEQYF
cdr3_nt: TGTGCCAGCAGGTACAGGGGGGGGCCCTACGAGCAGTACTTC

clone_size: .
j_call: TRBJ2-7
v_call: TRBV7-3
d_call: TRBD2
cdr3_aa: CASSRSGSSSYEQYF
cdr3_nt: TGTGCCAGCAGCCGAAGCGGGAGTAGCTCCTACGAGCAGTACTTC

clone_size: .
j_call: TRBJ1-2
v_call: TRBV7-9
d_call: .
cdr3_aa: CASSPPFQDSDGYTF
cdr3_nt: TGTGCCAGCAGCCCCCCCTTCCAGGACAGCGATGGCTACACCTTC

clone_size: .
j_call: TRBJ2-5
v_call: TRBV24-1
d_call: TRBD2
cdr3_aa: CATSDPSATSGGQETQYF
cdr3_nt: TGTGCCACCAGTGATCCCTCTGCGACTAGCGGGGGACAAGAGACCCAGTACTTC